This is a list of T cell receptor beta chains from one sample in a study of regulatory T cells in long-lasting Graves disease. TCRdb re-analysed the multiplex PCR reads in MiXCR, keeping a single row per CDR3 protein. The sample has 600,000 to 850,000 distinct CDR3 sequences; 30% are singletons. The sequencing here drew on peripheral blood mononuclear cells (PBMCs), taken when the disease was refractory, from a patient treated with antithyroid drugs. These receptors came from a female donor with Graves disease. CDR3s include the opening cysteine and the closing phenylalanine or tryptophan. A D gene is named only where the DNA matches it firmly. Size is stated for part of the rows, as once, few or many counts, or as a class when the clone is expanded.

V	size	J	D	CDR3	DNA
TRBV4-1	-	TRBJ2-5	TRBD2	CASSQSGLAEETQYF	TGCGCCAGCAGCCAATCCGGACTAGCGGAAGAGACCCAGTACTTC
TRBV6-1	many	TRBJ1-2	TRBD1	CASRNGPTGDYGYTF	TGTGCCAGCAGGAACGGACCGACAGGGGACTATGGCTACACCTTC
TRBV20-1	few	TRBJ2-3	TRBD2	CSARESGGVGSGTDTQYF	TGCAGTGCTAGAGAGTCGGGGGGGGTCGGGAGTGGCACAGATACGCAGTATTTT
TRBV12-3/TRBV12-4	-	TRBJ1-6	-	CASRGRQTNNSPLHF	TGTGCCAGCAGAGGGAGACAGACCAATAATTCACCCCTCCACTTT
TRBV2	-	TRBJ2-1	-	CASSVLVTQGEQFF	TGTGCCAGCAGTGTTCTGGTTACCCAAGGAGAGCAGTTCTTC
TRBV3-1	-	TRBJ1-1	-	CASSQDNTRDTEAFF	TGTGCCAGCAGCCAAGATAACACGAGGGACACTGAAGCTTTCTTT
TRBV3-1	-	TRBJ2-7	-	CASSRDNGNYEQYF	TGTGCCAGCAGCCGGGACAATGGCAACTACGAGCAGTACTTC
TRBV12-3/TRBV12-4	-	TRBJ1-2	-	CASSTGRGYTF	TGTGCCAGCAGTACAGGTCGTGGCTACACCTTC
TRBV19	-	TRBJ2-7	-	CASSIAGAYEQYF	TGTGCCAGTAGTATAGCGGGAGCCTACGAGCAGTACTTC
TRBV5-1	-	TRBJ1-1	-	CASSLAAGATEAFF	TGCGCCAGCAGCTTGGCCGCAGGGGCCACTGAAGCTTTCTTT
TRBV19	-	TRBJ2-7	TRBD2	CASSIKREPTYEQYF	TGTGCCAGTAGTATTAAGCGGGAGCCAACCTACGAGCAGTACTTC
TRBV12-5	-	TRBJ2-3	-	CASGLGNTGSDTQYF	TGTGCTAGTGGTTTGGGCAATACAGGGTCAGATACGCAGTATTTT